This T cell receptor (beta chain) was profiled in a study of CD8 T cells in Susac syndrome. The authors carried out high-throughput sequencing of TCR beta. They applied it to CD8+ and CD4+ T cells obtained from blood. V gave up 3 bases and J gave up 4 bases; unmatched junction bases: 4. This CDR3 comprises 14 residues. CDR1 SGHNT and CDR2 YYREEE come from the germline V gene (reference sequence). The RNA input was 0.5 to 1 ug, and it was reverse transcribed with random hexamers. TCRdb reanalysed the immunoSEQ multiplex PCR reads using MiXCR and keeps one entry per CDR3 protein. The repertoire holds about 90,000 distinct CDR3 sequences, with about 96% as singletons.

The J gene is TRBJ1-2, the V gene TRBV5-4, with TRBD1 matching over 9 bases. Sequenced input: CD8+ T cells from PBMCs. The clonotype was recovered from a human donor with Susac syndrome. In DNA, the CDR3 is TGTGCCAGCAGCTCCCGGACAGGGGCCTATGGCTACACCTTC. This encodes CASSSRTGAYGYTF.